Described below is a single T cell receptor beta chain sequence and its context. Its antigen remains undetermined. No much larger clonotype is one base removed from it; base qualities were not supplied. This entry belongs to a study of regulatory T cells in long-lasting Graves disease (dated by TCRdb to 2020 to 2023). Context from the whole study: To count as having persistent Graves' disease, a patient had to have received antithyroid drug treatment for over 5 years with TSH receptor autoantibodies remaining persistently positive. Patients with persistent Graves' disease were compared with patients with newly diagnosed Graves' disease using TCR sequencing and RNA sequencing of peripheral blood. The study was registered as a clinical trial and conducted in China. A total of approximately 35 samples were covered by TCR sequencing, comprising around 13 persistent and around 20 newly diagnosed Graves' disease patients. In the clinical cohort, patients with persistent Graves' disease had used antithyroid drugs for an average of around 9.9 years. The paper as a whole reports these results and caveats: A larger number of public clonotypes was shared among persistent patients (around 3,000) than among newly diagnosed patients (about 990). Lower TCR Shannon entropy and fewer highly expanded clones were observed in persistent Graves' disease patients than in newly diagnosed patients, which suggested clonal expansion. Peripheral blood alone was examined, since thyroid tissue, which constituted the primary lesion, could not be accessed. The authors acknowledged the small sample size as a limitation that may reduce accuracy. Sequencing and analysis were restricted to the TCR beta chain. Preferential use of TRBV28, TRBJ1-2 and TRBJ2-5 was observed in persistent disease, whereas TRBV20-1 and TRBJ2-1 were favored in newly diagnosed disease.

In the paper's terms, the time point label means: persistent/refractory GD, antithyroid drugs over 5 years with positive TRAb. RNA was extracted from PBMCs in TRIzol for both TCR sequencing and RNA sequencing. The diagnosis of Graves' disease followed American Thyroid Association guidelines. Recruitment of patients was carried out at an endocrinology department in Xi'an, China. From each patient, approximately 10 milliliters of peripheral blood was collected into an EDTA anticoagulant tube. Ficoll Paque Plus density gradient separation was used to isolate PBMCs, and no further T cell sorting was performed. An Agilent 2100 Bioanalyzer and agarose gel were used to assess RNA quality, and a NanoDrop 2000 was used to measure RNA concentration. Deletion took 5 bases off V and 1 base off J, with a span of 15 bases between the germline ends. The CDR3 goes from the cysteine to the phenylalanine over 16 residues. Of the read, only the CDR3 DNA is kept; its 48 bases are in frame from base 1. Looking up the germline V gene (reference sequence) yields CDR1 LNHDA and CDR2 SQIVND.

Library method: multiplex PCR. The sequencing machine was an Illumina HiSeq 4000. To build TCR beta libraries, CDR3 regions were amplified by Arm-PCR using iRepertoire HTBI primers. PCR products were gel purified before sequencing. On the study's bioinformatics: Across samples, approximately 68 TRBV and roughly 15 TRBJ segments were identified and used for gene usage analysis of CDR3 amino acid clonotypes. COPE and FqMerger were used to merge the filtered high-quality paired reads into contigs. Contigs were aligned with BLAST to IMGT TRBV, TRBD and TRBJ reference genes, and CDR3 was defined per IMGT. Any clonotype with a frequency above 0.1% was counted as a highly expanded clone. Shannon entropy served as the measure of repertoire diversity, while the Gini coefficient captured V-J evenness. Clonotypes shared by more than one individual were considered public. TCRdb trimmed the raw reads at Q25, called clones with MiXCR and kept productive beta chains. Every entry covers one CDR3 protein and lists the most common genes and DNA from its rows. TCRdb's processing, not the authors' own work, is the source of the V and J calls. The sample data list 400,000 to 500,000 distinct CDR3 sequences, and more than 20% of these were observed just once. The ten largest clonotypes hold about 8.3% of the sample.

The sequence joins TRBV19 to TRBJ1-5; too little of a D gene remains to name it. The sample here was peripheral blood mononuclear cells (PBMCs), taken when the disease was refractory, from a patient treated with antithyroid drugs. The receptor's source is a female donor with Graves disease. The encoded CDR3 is CASSPYPRRSNQPQHF. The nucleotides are TGTGCCAGTAGTCCCTATCCCAGGAGGAGCAATCAGCCCCAGCATTTT.